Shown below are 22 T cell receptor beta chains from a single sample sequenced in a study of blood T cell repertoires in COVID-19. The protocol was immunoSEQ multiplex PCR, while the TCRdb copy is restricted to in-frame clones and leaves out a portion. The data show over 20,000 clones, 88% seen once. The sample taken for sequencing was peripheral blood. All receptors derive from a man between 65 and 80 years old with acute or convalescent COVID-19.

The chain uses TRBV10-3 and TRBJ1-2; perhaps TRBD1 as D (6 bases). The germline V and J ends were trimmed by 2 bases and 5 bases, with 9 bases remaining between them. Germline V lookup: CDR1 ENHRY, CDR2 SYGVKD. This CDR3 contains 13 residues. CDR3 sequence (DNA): TGTGCCATCAGTGAGGGGACATCGTATGGCTACACCTTC. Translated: CAISEGTSYGYTF.

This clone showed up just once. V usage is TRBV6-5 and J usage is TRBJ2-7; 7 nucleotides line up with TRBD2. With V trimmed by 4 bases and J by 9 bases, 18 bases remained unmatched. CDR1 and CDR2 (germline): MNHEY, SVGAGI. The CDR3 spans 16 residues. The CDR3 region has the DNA TGTGCCAGCAGTTCCGGGTCTGGGGGTAGCGGGCGGGGGCAGTACTTC. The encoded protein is CASSSGSGGSGRGQYF.

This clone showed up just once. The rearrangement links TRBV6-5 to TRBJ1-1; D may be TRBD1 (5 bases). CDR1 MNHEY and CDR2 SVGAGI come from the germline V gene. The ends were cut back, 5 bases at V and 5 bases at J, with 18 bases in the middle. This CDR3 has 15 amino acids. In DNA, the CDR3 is TGTGCCAGCAGTCGCGAAGTCAGGGAAGGGACTGAAGCTTTCTTT. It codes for CASSREVREGTEAFF.

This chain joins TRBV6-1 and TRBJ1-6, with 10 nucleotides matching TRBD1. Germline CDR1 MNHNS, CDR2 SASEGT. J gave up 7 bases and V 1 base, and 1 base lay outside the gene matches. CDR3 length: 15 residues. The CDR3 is CASSEVTGGNSPLHF. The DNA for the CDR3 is TGTGCCAGCAGTGAAGTGACAGGGGGCAATTCACCCCTCCACTTT.

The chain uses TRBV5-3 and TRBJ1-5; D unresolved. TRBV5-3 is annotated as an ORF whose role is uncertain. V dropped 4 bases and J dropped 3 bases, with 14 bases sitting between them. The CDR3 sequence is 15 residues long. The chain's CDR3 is CARSSGTPHNQPQHF. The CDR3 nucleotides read TGTGCCAGAAGCAGCGGCACCCCGCACAATCAGCCCCAGCATTTT.

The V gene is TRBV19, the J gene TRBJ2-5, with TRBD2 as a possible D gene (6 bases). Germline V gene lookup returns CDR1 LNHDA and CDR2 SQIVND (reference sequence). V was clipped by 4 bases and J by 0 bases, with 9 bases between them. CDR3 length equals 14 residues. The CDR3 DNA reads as TGTGCCAGTAGTACCCGGGACTACCAAGAGACCCAGTACTTC. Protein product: CASSTRDYQETQYF.

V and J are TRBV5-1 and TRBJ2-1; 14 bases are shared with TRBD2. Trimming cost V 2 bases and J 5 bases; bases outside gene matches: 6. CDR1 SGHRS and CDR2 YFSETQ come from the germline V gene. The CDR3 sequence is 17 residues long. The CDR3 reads CASSFRLAGGSNNEQFF. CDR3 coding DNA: TGCGCCAGCAGCTTCCGACTAGCGGGAGGGTCGAACAATGAGCAGTTCTTC.

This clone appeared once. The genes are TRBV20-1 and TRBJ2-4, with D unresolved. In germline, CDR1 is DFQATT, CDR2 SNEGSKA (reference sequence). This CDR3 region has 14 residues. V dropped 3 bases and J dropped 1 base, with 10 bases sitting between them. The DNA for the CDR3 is TGCAGTGCTAGTCTCTCCGGGGCCAAAAACATTCAGTACTTC. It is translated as CSASLSGAKNIQYF.

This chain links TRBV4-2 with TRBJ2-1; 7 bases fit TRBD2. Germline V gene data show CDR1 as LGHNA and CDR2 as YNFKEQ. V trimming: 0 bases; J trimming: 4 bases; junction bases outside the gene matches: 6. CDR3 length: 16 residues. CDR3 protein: CASSQELLATYNEQFF. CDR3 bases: TGTGCCAGCAGCCAAGAACTACTAGCGACTTACAATGAGCAGTTCTTC.

The CDR3 nucleotides are TGTGCCAGTAGGTACGATACTTCTGGAAACACCATATATTTT. This translates into CASRYDTSGNTIYF. The chain links TRBV19 to TRBJ1-3; D is unresolved. The CDR3 sequence is 14 residues long. Germline assignment: CDR1 LNHDA and CDR2 SQIVND (reference sequence). The V end lost 6 bases, the J end lost 1 base, and 10 bases lay between the germline ends.

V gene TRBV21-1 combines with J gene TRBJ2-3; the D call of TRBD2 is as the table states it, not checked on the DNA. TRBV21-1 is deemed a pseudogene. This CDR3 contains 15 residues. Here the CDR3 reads CASNLEGGGADTQYF. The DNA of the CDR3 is TGTGCCAGCAACCTCGAGGGCGGAGGGGCAGATACGCAGTATTTT.

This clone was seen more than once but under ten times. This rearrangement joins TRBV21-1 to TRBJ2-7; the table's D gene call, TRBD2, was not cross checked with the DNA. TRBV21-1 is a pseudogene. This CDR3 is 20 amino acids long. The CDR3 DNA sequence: TGTGCCAGCAATCCAACCCGGGACTATAGCTTAATTAAGCTTTCCTACGAGCAGTACTTC. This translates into CASNPTRDYSLIKLSYEQYF.

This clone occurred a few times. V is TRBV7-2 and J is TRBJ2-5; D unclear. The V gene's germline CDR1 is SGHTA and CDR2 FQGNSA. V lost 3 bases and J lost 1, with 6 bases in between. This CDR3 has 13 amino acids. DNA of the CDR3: TGTGCCAGCAGCTTTTTCTCCCAAGAGACCCAGTACTTC. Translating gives CASSFFSQETQYF.

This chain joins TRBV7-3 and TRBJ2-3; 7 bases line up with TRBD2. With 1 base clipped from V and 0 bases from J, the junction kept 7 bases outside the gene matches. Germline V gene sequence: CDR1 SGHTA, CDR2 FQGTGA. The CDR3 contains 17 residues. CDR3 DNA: TGTGCCAGCAGCTTAAGTTACACTAGCGCCAGCACAGATACGCAGTATTTT. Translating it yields CASSLSYTSASTDTQYF.

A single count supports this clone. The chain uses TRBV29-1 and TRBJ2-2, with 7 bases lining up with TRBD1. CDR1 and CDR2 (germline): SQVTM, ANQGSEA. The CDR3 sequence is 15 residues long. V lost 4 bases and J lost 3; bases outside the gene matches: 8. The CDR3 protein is CSVVKGGADTGELFF. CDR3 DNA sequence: TGCAGCGTTGTGAAAGGGGGCGCCGACACCGGGGAGCTGTTTTTT.

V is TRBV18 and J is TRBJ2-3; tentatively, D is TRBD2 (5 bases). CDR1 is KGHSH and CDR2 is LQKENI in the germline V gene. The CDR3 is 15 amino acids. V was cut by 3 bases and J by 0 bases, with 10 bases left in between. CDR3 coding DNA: TGTGCCAGCTCACCTCAGCGGAGGAGCACAGATACGCAGTATTTT. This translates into CASSPQRRSTDTQYF.

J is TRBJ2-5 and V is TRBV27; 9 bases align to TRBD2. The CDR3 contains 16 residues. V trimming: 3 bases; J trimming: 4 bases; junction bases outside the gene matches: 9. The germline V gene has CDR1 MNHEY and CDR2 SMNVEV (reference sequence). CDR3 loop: CASSFRRAGGIETQYF. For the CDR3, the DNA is TGTGCCAGCAGTTTTCGAAGAGCGGGAGGAATAGAGACCCAGTACTTC.

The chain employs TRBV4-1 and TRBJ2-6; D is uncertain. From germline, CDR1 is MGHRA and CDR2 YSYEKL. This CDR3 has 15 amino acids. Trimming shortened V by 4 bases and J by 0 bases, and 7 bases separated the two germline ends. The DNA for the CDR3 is TGCGCCAGCAGCCCCCAGGCCTCTGGGGCCAACGTCCTGACTTTC. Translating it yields CASSPQASGANVLTF.

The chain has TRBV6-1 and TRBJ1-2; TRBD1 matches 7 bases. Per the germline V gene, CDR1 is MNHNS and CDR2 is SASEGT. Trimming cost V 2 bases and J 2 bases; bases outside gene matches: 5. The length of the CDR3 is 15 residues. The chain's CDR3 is CASSEFPTGNYGYTF. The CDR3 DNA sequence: TGTGCCAGCAGTGAATTTCCGACAGGGAACTATGGCTACACCTTC.

The CDR3 DNA follows: TGTGCCAGCAGTGAGGCAGCGACGGCGAACACCGGGGAGCTGTTTTTT. This gives the protein CASSEAATANTGELFF. The chain has TRBV2 and TRBJ2-2; D uncertain. The CDR3 covers 16 residues. V shed 3 bases and J shed 0 bases, with 11 bases lying between them. Germline CDR1 and CDR2: SNHLY and FYNNEI.

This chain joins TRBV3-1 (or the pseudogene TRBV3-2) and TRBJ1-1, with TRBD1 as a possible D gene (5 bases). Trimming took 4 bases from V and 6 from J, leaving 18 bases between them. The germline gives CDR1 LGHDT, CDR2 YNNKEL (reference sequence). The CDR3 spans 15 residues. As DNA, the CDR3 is TGTGCCAGCAGCCCTAGGGAGGGACGGGCCCCTGAAGCTTTCTTT. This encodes CASSPREGRAPEAFF.

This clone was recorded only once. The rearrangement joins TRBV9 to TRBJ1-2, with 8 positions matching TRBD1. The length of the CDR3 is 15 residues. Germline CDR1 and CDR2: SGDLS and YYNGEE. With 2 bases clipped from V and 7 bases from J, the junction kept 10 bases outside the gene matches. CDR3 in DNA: TGTGCCAGCAGCGTCGGGACAGGTCCGCTCCGTGGCTACACCTTC. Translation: CASSVGTGPLRGYTF.